This T cell receptor beta chain was documented in a study of T cells in Graves' hyperthyroidism and ophthalmopathy. This CDR3 has 14 amino acids. The V end lost 4 bases, the J end lost 3 bases, and 10 bases lay between the germline ends. CDR1 is MDHEN and CDR2 is SYDVKM in the germline V gene. TCR beta CDR3 regions were amplified from RNA transcripts. The HTBI primer set was used in a first-round RT-PCR of the TCR CDR3. From the multiplex PCR reads, TCRdb called clonotypes with MiXCR, one entry per CDR3 protein. Of 600,000 to 750,000 distinct CDR3 sequences in the sample, about 18% were seen once. Study-wide results and limits: Ophthalmopathy, as predicted by the model, came a median 6.5 months after the prediction.

The study defined stable Graves' hyperthyroidism as no ophthalmopathy progression within 18 months. With a duration under 2 months, the hyperthyroidism was newly diagnosed in patients aged 18 to 65. Cells are PBMCs isolated from roughly 10 ml of fresh blood. This clonotype was observed many times. Its antigen is not known. The chain is built from TRBV28 and TRBJ1-5; D unclear. Sequencing was done on a sample of blood. This receptor was taken from a man between 45 and 60 years old with Graves' hyperthyroidism. CDR3 in amino acids: CASSSVRNNQPQHF. CDR3 DNA sequence: TGTGCCAGCAGTTCGGTACGGAACAATCAGCCCCAGCATTTT.